One T cell receptor beta chain is described in this entry. Its antigen is still unknown. Repertoires were generated with immunoSEQ multiplex PCR, while TCRdb's copy carries only in-frame clones and drops some. The sample carries some 63,000 clones, 80% to 90% recorded once. This sample stems from a study of OX40 agonist ivuxolimab in advanced cancers. Study-level background: Anti-PD-1, anti-PD-L1 or anti-CTLA-4 therapy given earlier was allowed, and 40% had some. General study findings and limits: Clonal expansion from baseline to week 6 occurred in both CD4+ and CD8+ T cells. Antigen specificity of clonally expanded peripheral T cells was not established. Those patients achieving a partial response at 0.1-3.0 mg/kg showed among the lowest clonal expansion.

The clonotype originates from an adult with an advanced solid tumor such as melanoma, head and neck, liver or kidney cancer. Sample: CD4+ or CD8+ T cells sorted from blood, taken in a trial of the OX40 agonist ivuxolimab.

Written as DNA, the CDR3 is TGCGCCAGCAGCTTGGGGACTAGCGGGAGCTACGAGCAGTACTTC. Translating it yields CASSLGTSGSYEQYF. The chain joins TRBV5-1 to TRBJ2-7, with TRBD2 matching over 13 bases. Germline CDR1 reads SGHRS; CDR2 reads YFSETQ. This CDR3 contains 15 residues. Unmatched junction bases numbered 0, after V lost 0 bases and J lost 3 bases.